This TCR beta chain came from a study of control samples from healthy donors and cancer patients. Data came from immunoSEQ multiplex PCR; TCRdb stores just in-frame clones and leaves some out. The data show around 70,000 clones, with around 93% seen just once and more than 2.5% held by the top ten. The source material was blood. The receptor's source is a woman under 40 in good health.

The CDR3 bases are TGTGCCAGCAGCCCGACAGGGCTTGGCTACACCTTC. Its translation is CASSPTGLGYTF. This sequence joins TRBV2 and TRBJ1-2, with TRBD1 matching 7 bases. CDR1 SNHLY and CDR2 FYNNEI come from the germline V gene. The CDR3 runs to 12 residues. The V and J ends lost 6 bases and 7 bases, in that order; junction bases with no gene match: 5. Using reference TRBV2 and TRBJ1-2 for the parts outside the CDR3, the full variable domain is EPEVTQTPSHQVTQMGQEVILRCVPISNHLYFYWYRQILGQKVEFLVSFYNNEISEKSEIFDDQFSVERPDGSNFTLKIRSTKLEDSAMYFCASSPTGLGYTFGSGTRLTVV.